Following are 24 T cell receptor beta chains from one sample sequenced in a study of T cell changes during pregnancy in multiple sclerosis. Repertoires were generated with immunoSEQ multiplex PCR, while TCRdb's copy carries only in-frame clones and drops some. This repertoire shows roughly 40,000 clones, 80% to 95% found once; its top ten account for around 0.41%. Sample: CD4+ T cells from peripheral blood mononuclear cells, taken in the third trimester of pregnancy. Source of these receptors: a female donor with multiple sclerosis, enrolled in a pregnancy study.

There are a few counts of this clone. The V and J genes are TRBV19 and TRBJ1-1; 10 nucleotides match TRBD1. Germline trimming cut 7 bases from V and 1 base from J; bases unmatched to any gene: 3. There are 14 residues in the CDR3. CDR1 is LNHDA and CDR2 is SQIVND in the germline V gene (reference sequence). CDR3 DNA: TGTGCCAGTACCCGACAGGGGGCGAACACTGAAGCTTTCTTT. This encodes CASTRQGANTEAFF.

CDR3 loop: CASSEQDGNTIYF. DNA for the CDR3: TGTGCCAGCTCGGAACAGGATGGAAACACCATATATTTT. This chain uses TRBV18 with TRBJ1-3; maybe TRBD1 (5 bases). CDR1 and CDR2 (germline): KGHSH, LQKENI. This CDR3 spans 13 amino acids. V was shortened by 6 bases and J by 3 bases, with 9 bases between the two germline ends. Based on the CDR3 plus reference TRBV18 and TRBJ1-3, the full variable domain is NAGVMQNPRHLVRRRGQEARLRCSPMKGHSHVYWYRQLPEEGLKFMVYLQKENIIDESGMPKERFSAEFPKEGPSILRIQQVVRGDSAAYFCASSEQDGNTIYFGEGSWLTVV.

The chain joins TRBV5-6 to TRBJ2-5; D perhaps matches TRBD2 (6 bases). Deletions cut 0 bases from V and 6 bases from J, with 15 bases between. The germline V gene has CDR1 SGHDT and CDR2 YYEEEE. The CDR3 is 15 residues long. CDR3 protein: CASSLVTSTQKTQYF. CDR3 bases: TGTGCCAGCAGCTTGGTGACTAGTACTCAAAAGACCCAGTACTTC.

This clone was seen just once. The genes are TRBV6-6 and TRBJ2-4; D perhaps matches TRBD1 (5 bases). The germline CDR1 and CDR2 sequences are MNHNY and SVGAGI (reference sequence). CDR3 size: 13 residues. V lost 4 bases to trimming and J lost 10 bases, with 14 bases between them. CDR3: CASSLGATYIQYF. Here the CDR3 DNA reads TGTGCCAGCAGTTTAGGGGCAACTTATATTCAGTACTTC.

The chain couples TRBV28 to TRBJ1-2; D ambiguous. This CDR3 has 11 residues. Trimming removed 7 bases at V and 8 bases at J, with 11 bases between. CDR1 and CDR2 from the germline V gene are MDHEN and SYDVKM. DNA for the CDR3: TGTGCCAGCACCACTACCCGGGGCTACACCTTC. The encoded protein is CASTTTRGYTF.

V is TRBV7-2 and J is TRBJ2-7; 11 nucleotides agree with TRBD2. V lost 5 bases to trimming and J lost 3 bases; unmatched junction nucleotides: 3. The CDR3 has 14 residues. CDR1 is SGHTA, CDR2 FQGNSA, per germline. The CDR3 reads CASSQGLAVYEQYF. Here the CDR3 DNA reads TGTGCCAGCAGCCAGGGACTAGCGGTCTACGAGCAGTACTTC.

The chain combines TRBV29-1 with TRBJ2-1; D unresolved. V shed 6 bases and J shed 5 bases, with 5 bases lying between them. From germline, CDR1 is SQVTM and CDR2 ANQGSEA. The CDR3 has 10 residues. CDR3 DNA: TGCAGCGTCAAAAACAATGAGCAGTTCTTC. The encoded protein is CSVKNNEQFF.

This chain uses TRBV18 with TRBJ2-7; 7 nucleotides agree with TRBD1. The CDR3 has 15 amino acids. Looked up from germline, CDR1 is KGHSH and CDR2 is LQKENI. After removal of 3 bases from V and 4 bases from J, the junction contained 9 bases not matched to a gene. The chain's CDR3 is CASSPPGRGRYEQYF. DNA of the CDR3: TGTGCCAGCTCACCCCCTGGAAGGGGGCGATACGAGCAGTACTTC.

The genes are TRBV9 and TRBJ2-1; the D gene is possibly TRBD2 (6 bases). Germline-derived CDR1 and CDR2 are SGDLS and YYNGEE. There are 13 residues in the CDR3. The V and J ends lost 2 bases and 4 bases respectively, with 7 bases between them. This CDR3 reads CASSVGTYNEQFF. DNA of the CDR3: TGTGCCAGCAGCGTGGGGACTTACAATGAGCAGTTCTTC.

About this clone: Other nucleotide sequences from this sample produce the same CDR3. The chain uses TRBV6-5 and TRBJ2-1, with a weak D call TRBD1 (5 bases). Trimming took off 6 bases at V and 0 bases at J, with 12 bases between the two ends. This CDR3 region has 15 residues. CDR1 and CDR2 from the germline V gene are MNHEY and SVGAGI. The CDR3 DNA is TGTGCCAGCAGCCGTCAGGGTAGCTCCTACAATGAGCAGTTCTTC. Protein: CASSRQGSSYNEQFF.

The chain links TRBV18 to TRBJ2-3; D remains ambiguous. Deletions cut 3 bases from V and 0 bases from J, with 16 bases between. The CDR3 consists of 17 residues. Germline lookup yields CDR1 KGHSH and CDR2 LQKENI. The CDR3 region has the DNA TGTGCCAGCTCACCTACGATTTTGAAGAGAAGCACAGATACGCAGTATTTT. Amino acids: CASSPTILKRSTDTQYF.

Here the CDR3 DNA reads TGCGCCAGCAGCCCGGGACAGGGGGCCGTAGTCTACGAGCAGTACTTC. Its translation: CASSPGQGAVVYEQYF. The chain carries TRBV5-1 and TRBJ2-7; 12 bases agree with TRBD1. The CDR3 has 16 amino acids. Germline CDR1 SGHRS, CDR2 YFSETQ. V shed 4 bases and J 3 bases; nucleotides not matched to a gene: 8.

This chain links TRBV6-1 with TRBJ2-7, with D possibly being TRBD1 (6 bases). The CDR3 is 14 amino acids. Trimming cost V 6 bases and J 0 bases, with 12 bases left between them. CDR1 and CDR2 from the germline V gene are MNHNS and SASEGT. DNA of the CDR3: TGTGCCAGCAGGGGACACCTCAGCTCCTACGAGCAGTACTTC. Translated, it gives CASRGHLSSYEQYF.

The chain employs TRBV7-3 and TRBJ2-3; D possibly corresponds to TRBD2 (7 bases). This CDR3 spans 16 amino acids. The germline gives CDR1 SGHTA, CDR2 FQGTGA. V dropped 2 bases and J dropped 2 bases, with 14 bases sitting between them. The DNA of the CDR3 is TGTGCCAGCAGCTTAGGAAGAGCGGGACACACAGATACGCAGTATTTT. It specifies CASSLGRAGHTDTQYF.

This clone occurred once. The rearrangement links TRBV30 to TRBJ2-7, with 10 bases identical to TRBD1. The CDR3 runs to 16 residues. With 6 bases clipped from V and 1 base from J, the junction kept 12 bases outside the gene matches. Germline V gene lookup returns CDR1 GTSNPN and CDR2 SVGIG (reference sequence). CDR3 nucleotides: TGTGCCTGCTCCGGGACAGGGGACGTAAGATCCTACGAGCAGTACTTC. Its protein is CACSGTGDVRSYEQYF.

The chain is built from TRBV27 and TRBJ2-7, with a possible D match to TRBD2 (6 bases). The V gene's germline CDR1 is MNHEY and CDR2 SMNVEV (reference sequence). Trimming pared 2 bases from V and 6 bases from J, leaving 20 bases between. There are 16 residues in the CDR3. The CDR3 sequence is CASSLTGLLPGSEQYF. The CDR3 nucleotides read TGTGCCAGCAGTTTAACTGGACTATTGCCAGGGTCCGAGCAGTACTTC.

On this clone itself: The DNA is left out, because the CDR3 cannot be placed on it with certainty; the CDR3 is given as TCRdb lists it. This chain connects TRBV30 to TRBJ2-3; the table assigns TRBD1, which was not confirmed against the DNA. The CDR3 is 15 residues long, ends included. Germline-derived CDR1 and CDR2 are GTSNPN and SVGIG (reference sequence). CDR3: CAWGTGTGLLRNMNF.

The chain joins TRBV27 to TRBJ2-7, with TRBD2 matching 12 bases. Germline CDR1 is MNHEY and CDR2 is SMNVEV (reference sequence). CDR3 length: 14 amino acids. V gave up 5 bases and J gave up 3 bases; unmatched junction bases: 2. CDR3 region: CASSRLAGVYEQYF. CDR3 sequence (DNA): TGTGCCAGCAGTCGACTAGCGGGAGTCTACGAGCAGTACTTC.

CDR3 coding DNA: TGCGCCAGCAGCTTGGCCCTAGGAGGGGTCAATGAGCAGTTCTTC. This translates into CASSLALGGVNEQFF. The V gene is TRBV5-1, the J gene TRBJ2-1, with D possibly TRBD2 on 6 matching bases. Germline V CDR1 and CDR2: SGHRS, YFSETQ. V lost 0 bases, J lost 6 bases, and 13 bases lay in between. This CDR3 contains 15 residues.

The chain recombines TRBV7-9 with TRBJ2-7, with D unresolved. In germline, CDR1 is SEHNR, CDR2 FQNEAQ (reference sequence). Trimming took 1 base from V and 0 from J, leaving 10 bases between them. This CDR3 has 15 amino acids. The CDR3 DNA sequence: TGTGCCAGCAGCTTAGAATCACTGTCCTCCTACGAGCAGTACTTC. Encoded protein: CASSLESLSSYEQYF. Filled out from reference TRBV7-9 and TRBJ2-7, the complete variable domain reads DTGVSQNPRHKITKRGQNVTFRCDPISEHNRLYWYRQTLGQGPEFLTYFQNEAQLEKSRLLSDRFSAERPKGSFSTLEIQRTEQGDSAMYLCASSLESLSSYEQYFGPGTRLTVT.

The chain employs TRBV5-6 and TRBJ2-3; 8 nucleotides agree with TRBD2. The V and J ends lost 4 bases and 3 bases, in that order; junction bases with no gene match: 10. Germline lookup yields CDR1 SGHDT and CDR2 YYEEEE. The CDR3 loop spans 16 amino acids. The CDR3 DNA is TGTGCCAGCAGCCCCGGACTAGCCCCGGGGACAGATACGCAGTATTTT. It translates to CASSPGLAPGTDTQYF.

The rearrangement uses TRBV5-1 and TRBJ2-7; 10 bases fit TRBD2. CDR1 is SGHRS, CDR2 YFSETQ, per germline. The junction had 13 bases not matched to a gene; V was cut back by 7 bases and J by 3 bases. This CDR3 has 16 residues. The CDR3 loop is CASGPFGPSGGYEQYF. The CDR3, as DNA: TGCGCCAGCGGCCCATTCGGGCCTAGCGGGGGCTACGAGCAGTACTTC.

This clone has just one count. The V and J genes are TRBV27 and TRBJ1-2; D may be TRBD1 (5 bases). V lost 5 bases, J lost 4 bases, and 23 bases lay in between. Germline CDR1 reads MNHEY; CDR2 reads SMNVEV (reference sequence). This CDR3 region has 17 residues. CDR3 nucleotides: TGTGCCAGCAGTCCTTGGGGGAGGGACGTCGGTCTCTATGGCTACACCTTC. Translation gives CASSPWGRDVGLYGYTF.

The rearrangement joins TRBV7-2 to TRBJ2-2; 10 bases agree with TRBD2. V trimming: 5 bases; J trimming: 3 bases; junction bases outside the gene matches: 9. In germline, CDR1 is SGHTA, CDR2 FQGNSA. The CDR3 has 17 residues. Here the CDR3 DNA reads TGTGCCAGCAGCCCCTCTAGCGGGAGTGCGGACACCGGGGAGCTGTTTTTT. It is translated as CASSPSSGSADTGELFF.